Listed below are T cell receptor beta chains from one sample, sequenced in a study of blood T cells in healthy people across ages. One entry per CDR3 protein, called by TCRdb with MiXCR from the 5' RACE reads. The data hold 660,000 or so distinct CDR3 sequences, with under 70% observed a single time. The source material was blood. The receptors shown here come from a man aged 55 to 70 in good health. Both conserved end residues are part of each CDR3. The D gene is left open where the match is weak. Size is omitted from some rows. Given values are once, few, many or a class for expanded clones.

DNA: TGTGCCAGCTCACCAGATAGCGGGGAGGATAGGTATTTT
CDR3: CASSPDSGEDRYF
V: TRBV18
D: TRBD2
J: TRBJ2-3
size: NA
length: 13

DNA: TGTGCCAGCAGTTCGGGGGGGCCGTACTACGAGCAGTACTTC
CDR3: CASSSGGPYYEQYF
V: TRBV28
D: TRBD2
J: TRBJ2-7
size: NA
length: 14

DNA: TGTGCCAGCAGTTTAGGTACAGGGATTACCACCACCTACGAGCAGTACTTC
CDR3: CASSLGTGITTTYEQYF
V: TRBV27
D: NA
J: TRBJ2-7
size: NA
length: 17

DNA: TGCAGTGCTAGGGCAGGGGTGGACGAGCAGTACTTC
CDR3: CSARAGVDEQYF
V: TRBV20-1
D: NA
J: TRBJ2-7
size: NA
length: 12

DNA: TGTGCCAGCAGCGCCGACGGAAACTCCTACAATGAGCAGTTCTTC
CDR3: CASSADGNSYNEQFF
V: TRBV9
D: NA
J: TRBJ2-1
size: NA
length: 15

DNA: TGTGCCAGCAGCTTGGGACAGGGCTCAGAGACCCAGTTCTTC
CDR3: CASSLGQGSETQFF
V: TRBV11-2
D: TRBD1
J: TRBJ2-1
size: NA
length: 14

DNA: TGTGCCAGCAGGATTGAAACGGGGACCCAGTACTTC
CDR3: CASRIETGTQYF
V: TRBV2
D: NA
J: TRBJ2-5
size: NA
length: 12

DNA: TGTGCCAGCAGGGCTGGGGGGACCATGTACGAGCAGTACTTC
CDR3: CASRAGGTMYEQYF
V: TRBV3-1
D: NA
J: TRBJ2-7
size: once
length: 14

DNA: TGTGCCAGCAGCTTAGCCCGGGGCCCGACTGGGACTAACTATGGCTACACCTTC
CDR3: CASSLARGPTGTNYGYTF
V: TRBV11-2
D: NA
J: TRBJ1-2
size: few
length: 18

DNA: TGTGCCAGCAGTGACCGAGGGAGAGGCTACACCTTC
CDR3: CASSDRGRGYTF
V: TRBV25-1
D: NA
J: TRBJ1-2
size: NA
length: 12

DNA: TGCAGCGGTCGGGACAGCATGAACACTGAAGCTTTCTTT
CDR3: CSGRDSMNTEAFF
V: TRBV29-1
D: TRBD1
J: TRBJ1-1
size: few
length: 13

DNA: TGCAGTGCTAGTCGTAGCGGGGGATCCAGCCTAGATACGCAGTATTTT
CDR3: CSASRSGGSSLDTQYF
V: TRBV20-1
D: TRBD2
J: TRBJ2-3
size: NA
length: 16

DNA: TGCAGTGCTAGAGATCCCACCGGGGGAGCCTACGAGCAGTACTTC
CDR3: CSARDPTGGAYEQYF
V: TRBV20-1
D: NA
J: TRBJ2-7
size: NA
length: 15

DNA: TGCGCCAGCGCCCCGGGACTAGCCCCCTACAATGAGCAGTTCTTC
CDR3: CASAPGLAPYNEQFF
V: TRBV5-1
D: TRBD2
J: TRBJ2-1
size: NA
length: 15

DNA: TGTGCCAGCAGTAGAAGAGAGGGTCCAGATACGCAGTATTTT
CDR3: CASSRREGPDTQYF
V: TRBV12-3/TRBV12-4
D: NA
J: TRBJ2-3
size: NA
length: 14

DNA: TGTGCCAGCAGCGAGGGTCCACACTACGAGCAGTACTTC
CDR3: CASSEGPHYEQYF
V: TRBV6-6
D: NA
J: TRBJ2-7
size: NA
length: 13

DNA: TGTGCCATCAGGCCCGGGACAGATAGCTCCTACAATGAGCAGTTCTTC
CDR3: CAIRPGTDSSYNEQFF
V: TRBV10-3
D: TRBD1
J: TRBJ2-1
size: NA
length: 16

DNA: TGCAGTGCTACCGTGGGGGGTTCTGGGGCCAACGTCCTGACTTTC
CDR3: CSATVGGSGANVLTF
V: TRBV20-1
D: NA
J: TRBJ2-6
size: NA
length: 15

DNA: TGCAGTGCTAGAGGCCGAGGCTACAATGAGCAGTTCTTC
CDR3: CSARGRGYNEQFF
V: TRBV20-1
D: NA
J: TRBJ2-1
size: NA
length: 13

DNA: TGTGCCATCGGGCTCGGGACTAGGGGCGGCCCAGATGCGCAGTATTTT
CDR3: CAIGLGTRGGPDAQYF
V: TRBV10-3
D: TRBD2
J: TRBJ2-3
size: NA
length: 16

DNA: TGTGCCAGTAGTAGTTTCCCGGGACAGGTCGGTTCACCCCTCCACTTT
CDR3: CASSSFPGQVGSPLHF
V: TRBV19
D: TRBD1
J: TRBJ1-6
size: few
length: 16

DNA: TGTGCCAGCAGTGAAGGCGGAGGGGCCTACGAGCAGTACTTC
CDR3: CASSEGGGAYEQYF
V: TRBV6-5
D: NA
J: TRBJ2-7
size: few
length: 14

DNA: TGCAGCGCGGCAAGGGCGGGACAGGGTGGAGGCTACACCTTC
CDR3: CSAARAGQGGGYTF
V: TRBV29-1
D: TRBD1
J: TRBJ1-2
size: NA
length: 14

DNA: TGCAGCGGACTACAGGGGGGGAGAGACGAGCAGTACTTC
CDR3: CSGLQGGRDEQYF
V: TRBV20-1
D: NA
J: TRBJ2-7
size: few
length: 13

DNA: TGTGCCAGCAGCCCATCCCCGGCGAGCTCCTACGAGCAGTACTTC
CDR3: CASSPSPASSYEQYF
V: TRBV7-2
D: NA
J: TRBJ2-7
size: NA
length: 15

DNA: TGTGCCCGCAGCACATACAGGGGGTTAGATACGCAGTATTTT
CDR3: CARSTYRGLDTQYF
V: TRBV7-2
D: TRBD1
J: TRBJ2-3
size: NA
length: 14

DNA: TGCAGTGCTCATACTAGCGGGTACACCTACAATGAGCAGTTCTTC
CDR3: CSAHTSGYTYNEQFF
V: TRBV20-1
D: TRBD2
J: TRBJ2-1
size: NA
length: 15

DNA: TGTGCCACCAGAAGCGGGGGGAACACCGGGGAGCTGTTTTTT
CDR3: CATRSGGNTGELFF
V: TRBV24-1
D: TRBD2
J: TRBJ2-2
size: few
length: 14

DNA: TGCGCCAGCAGCCAGGGGACAGCCAACAATGAGCAGTTCTTC
CDR3: CASSQGTANNEQFF
V: TRBV5-1
D: TRBD1
J: TRBJ2-1
size: NA
length: 14

DNA: TGTGCCAGCAGTTTCTTTGGGGTGGAAAAACTGTTTTTT
CDR3: CASSFFGVEKLFF
V: TRBV12-3/TRBV12-4
D: NA
J: TRBJ1-4
size: NA
length: 13

DNA: TGTGCCAGCAGTGATGGGGCGGGAGGCTATGGCTACACCTTC
CDR3: CASSDGAGGYGYTF
V: TRBV25-1
D: NA
J: TRBJ1-2
size: NA
length: 14

DNA: TGTGCCAGCAGCTTAGCAGTCGGTAGGGGCACAGATACGCAGTATTTT
CDR3: CASSLAVGRGTDTQYF
V: TRBV7-2
D: NA
J: TRBJ2-3
size: many
length: 16

DNA: TGTGCCAGCAGTTTTGATATGGAGACTGAAGCTTTCTTT
CDR3: CASSFDMETEAFF
V: TRBV11-3
D: NA
J: TRBJ1-1
size: NA
length: 13

DNA: TGCAGCGTTGAAGATCTAAGCTCCTACGAGCAGTACTTC
CDR3: CSVEDLSSYEQYF
V: TRBV29-1
D: NA
J: TRBJ2-7
size: many
length: 13

DNA: TGTGCCAGCAGCTTAGTATTGTCCCGGGGGGGGGAGCAGTACTTC
CDR3: CASSLVLSRGGEQYF
V: TRBV7-8
D: TRBD2
J: TRBJ2-7
size: NA
length: 15

DNA: TGTGCCAGCAGCCCCAAAGGGGGGGAGACCCAGTACTTC
CDR3: CASSPKGGETQYF
V: TRBV6-6
D: NA
J: TRBJ2-5
size: few
length: 13

DNA: TGCGCCAGCAGCTTGGAGGCCGGAGAAAACATTCAGTACTTC
CDR3: CASSLEAGENIQYF
V: TRBV5-1
D: NA
J: TRBJ2-4
size: NA
length: 14

DNA: TGTGCCATCAGTGAGTCAGGAGCTAACTATGGCTACACCTTC
CDR3: CAISESGANYGYTF
V: TRBV10-3
D: NA
J: TRBJ1-2
size: NA
length: 14

DNA: TGTGCCAGCAGTTTACGGTTGGCCTACGAGCAGTACTTC
CDR3: CASSLRLAYEQYF
V: TRBV12-3/TRBV12-4
D: NA
J: TRBJ2-7
size: few
length: 13

DNA: TGCAGCGTTGAGGTAGCGGGGGATTATACGCAGTATTTT
CDR3: CSVEVAGDYTQYF
V: TRBV29-1
D: TRBD2
J: TRBJ2-3
size: NA
length: 13